This T cell receptor beta chain was found in a study of T cells in localized non-small cell lung cancer. Study observations and caveats: Sequence data derive from only one tumor region, so heterogeneity remains possible. Appearance in adjacent lung was seen for a median around 60 of the top 100 tumor clones. Uninvolved adjacent lung showed the highest T cell clonality, exceeding tumor. Higher blood T cell density went with longer overall survival.

Turning to this clone: Its antigen is unknown.

Some clones are missing from TCRdb's copy, which holds only in-frame ones; the method was immunoSEQ multiplex PCR. The sample lists about 59,000 clones; more than 85% were seen once. CDR3 length equals 15 residues. Between the trimmed V and J ends, which lost 0 bases and 2 bases, there was a span of 11 bases. CDR1 and CDR2 (germline): MNHEY, SVGAGI. This receptor was obtained from a man between 40 and 70 years old with stage I lung adenocarcinoma. V is TRBV6-5 and J is TRBJ2-7; D is ambiguous. The input for sequencing was peripheral blood, taken before any cancer treatment. Here the CDR3 DNA reads TGTGCCAGCAGTTACTCATACAGTTTGGCCTACGAGCAGTACTTC. As protein: CASSYSYSLAYEQYF.